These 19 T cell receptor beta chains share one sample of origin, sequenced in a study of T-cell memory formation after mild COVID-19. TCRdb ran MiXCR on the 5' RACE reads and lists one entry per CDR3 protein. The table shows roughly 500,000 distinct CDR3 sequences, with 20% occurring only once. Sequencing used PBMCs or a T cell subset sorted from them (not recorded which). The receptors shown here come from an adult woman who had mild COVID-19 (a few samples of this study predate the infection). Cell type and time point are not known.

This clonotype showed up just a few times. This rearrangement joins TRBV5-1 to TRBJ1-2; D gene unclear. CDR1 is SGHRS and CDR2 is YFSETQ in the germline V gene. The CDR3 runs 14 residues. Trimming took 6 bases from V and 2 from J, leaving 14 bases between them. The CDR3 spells CASTPSAGNYGYTF. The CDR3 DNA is TGCGCCAGCACGCCTAGCGCGGGGAACTATGGCTACACCTTC.

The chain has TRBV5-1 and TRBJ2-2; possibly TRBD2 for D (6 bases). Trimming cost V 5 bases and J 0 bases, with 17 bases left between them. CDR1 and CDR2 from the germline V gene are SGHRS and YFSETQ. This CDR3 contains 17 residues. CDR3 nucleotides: TGCGCCAGCAGTCGGGGCGGCGGGATCGCGAACACCGGGGAGCTGTTTTTT. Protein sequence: CASSRGGGIANTGELFF.

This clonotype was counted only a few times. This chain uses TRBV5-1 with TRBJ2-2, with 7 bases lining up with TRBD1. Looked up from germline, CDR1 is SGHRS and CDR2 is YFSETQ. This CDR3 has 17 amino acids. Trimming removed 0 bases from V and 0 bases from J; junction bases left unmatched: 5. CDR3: CASSLGQGASNTGELFF. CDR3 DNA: TGCGCCAGCAGCTTGGGACAGGGAGCCTCGAACACCGGGGAGCTGTTTTTT.

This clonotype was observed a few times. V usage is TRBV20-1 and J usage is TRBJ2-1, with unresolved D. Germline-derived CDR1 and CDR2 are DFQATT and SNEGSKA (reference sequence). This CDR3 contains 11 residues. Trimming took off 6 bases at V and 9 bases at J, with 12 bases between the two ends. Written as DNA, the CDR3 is TGCAGTGCGAAGCTAGTCTCTGAGCAGTTCTTC. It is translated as CSAKLVSEQFF.

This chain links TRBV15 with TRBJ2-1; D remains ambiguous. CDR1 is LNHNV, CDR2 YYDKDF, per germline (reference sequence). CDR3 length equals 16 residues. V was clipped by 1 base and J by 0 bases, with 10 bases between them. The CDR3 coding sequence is TGTGCCACCAGCAGAGCCTCGGCAGCCTCCTACAATGAGCAGTTCTTC. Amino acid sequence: CATSRASAASYNEQFF.

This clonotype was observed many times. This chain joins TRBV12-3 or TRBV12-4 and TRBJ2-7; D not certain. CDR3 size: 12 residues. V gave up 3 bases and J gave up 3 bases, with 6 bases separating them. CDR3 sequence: CASSFGLYEQYF. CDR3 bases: TGTGCCAGCAGTTTCGGCCTCTACGAGCAGTACTTC.

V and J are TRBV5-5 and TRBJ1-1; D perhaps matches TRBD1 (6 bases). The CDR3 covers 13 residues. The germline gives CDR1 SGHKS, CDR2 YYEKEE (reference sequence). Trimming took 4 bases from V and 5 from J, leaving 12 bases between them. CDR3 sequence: CASSVGGQTEAFF. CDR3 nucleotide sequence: TGTGCCAGCAGCGTTGGGGGGCAAACTGAAGCTTTCTTT.

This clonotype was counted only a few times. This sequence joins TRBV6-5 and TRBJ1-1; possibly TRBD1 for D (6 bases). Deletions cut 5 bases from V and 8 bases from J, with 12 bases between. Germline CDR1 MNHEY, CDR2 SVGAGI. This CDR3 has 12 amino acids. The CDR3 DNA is TGTGCCAGCAGTAACAGGGCCGAGGAAGCTTTCTTT. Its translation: CASSNRAEEAFF.

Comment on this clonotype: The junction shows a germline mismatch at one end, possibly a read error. CDR3 region: CASSPGASFNEQFF. For the CDR3, the DNA is TGTGCCAGCAGTCCAGGGGCTTCCTTCAATGAGCAGTTCTTC. The J gene is TRBJ2-1, the V gene TRBV12-3 or TRBV12-4; D might be TRBD1 (6 bases). CDR3 length: 14 residues.

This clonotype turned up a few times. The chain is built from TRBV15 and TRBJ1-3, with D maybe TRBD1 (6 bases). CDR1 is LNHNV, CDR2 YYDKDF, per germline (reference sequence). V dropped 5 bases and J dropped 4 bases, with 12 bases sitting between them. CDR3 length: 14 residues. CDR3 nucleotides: TGTGCCACCAGCCGACAGGCGGGAGGAAACACCATATATTTT. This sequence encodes CATSRQAGGNTIYF.

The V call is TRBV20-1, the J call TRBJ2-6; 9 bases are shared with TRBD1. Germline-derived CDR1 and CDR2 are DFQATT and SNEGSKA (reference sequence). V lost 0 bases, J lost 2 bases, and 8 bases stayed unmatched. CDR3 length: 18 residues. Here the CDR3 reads CSARDTGGVRPGANVLTF. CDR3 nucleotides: TGCAGTGCTAGAGATACAGGGGGCGTACGCCCTGGGGCCAACGTCCTGACTTTC.

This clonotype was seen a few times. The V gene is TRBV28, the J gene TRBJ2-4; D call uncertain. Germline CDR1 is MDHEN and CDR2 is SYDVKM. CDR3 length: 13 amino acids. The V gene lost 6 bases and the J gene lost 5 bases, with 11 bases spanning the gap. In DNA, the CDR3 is TGTGCCAGCAGCGACCAGTTAGAAAACATTCAGTACTTC. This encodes CASSDQLENIQYF.

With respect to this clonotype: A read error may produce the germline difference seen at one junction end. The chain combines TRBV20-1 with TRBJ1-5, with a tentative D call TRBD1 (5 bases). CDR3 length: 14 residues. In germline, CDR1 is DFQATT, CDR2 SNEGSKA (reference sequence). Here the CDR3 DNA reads TGCAGTGCGGCAGACCGGGACGGTAATCAGTCCCAGCATTTT. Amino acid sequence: CSAADRDGNQSQHF.

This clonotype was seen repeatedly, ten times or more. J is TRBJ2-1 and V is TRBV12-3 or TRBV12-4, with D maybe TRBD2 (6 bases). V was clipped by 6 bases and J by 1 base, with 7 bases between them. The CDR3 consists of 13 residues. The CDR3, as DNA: TGTGCCAGCAGGCGGGATTCCTACAATGAGCAGTTCTTC. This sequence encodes CASRRDSYNEQFF.

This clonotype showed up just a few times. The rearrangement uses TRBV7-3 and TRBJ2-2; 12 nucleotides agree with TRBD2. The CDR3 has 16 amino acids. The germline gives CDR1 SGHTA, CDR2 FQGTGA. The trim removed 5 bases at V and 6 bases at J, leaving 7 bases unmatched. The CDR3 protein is CASSRLAGGPAGELFF. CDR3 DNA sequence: TGTGCCAGCAGCCGTCTAGCGGGGGGGCCCGCCGGGGAGCTGTTTTTT.

This CDR3 is CASSKGGKAYEQYF. As DNA, the CDR3 is TGTGCCAGCAGTAAGGGGGGGAAAGCTTACGAGCAGTACTTC. The gene calls are TRBV12-3 or TRBV12-4 and TRBJ2-7, with D maybe TRBD2 (7 bases). V lost 5 bases to trimming and J lost 4 bases, with 15 bases between them. The CDR3 has 14 residues.

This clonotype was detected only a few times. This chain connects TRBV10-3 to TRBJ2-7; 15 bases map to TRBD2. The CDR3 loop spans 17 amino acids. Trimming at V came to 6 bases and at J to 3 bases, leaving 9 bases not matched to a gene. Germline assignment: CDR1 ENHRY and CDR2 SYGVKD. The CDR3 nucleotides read TGTGCCATCAGCAGTGGACTAGCGGGAGGGCCAGGCTACGAGCAGTACTTC. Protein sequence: CAISSGLAGGPGYEQYF.

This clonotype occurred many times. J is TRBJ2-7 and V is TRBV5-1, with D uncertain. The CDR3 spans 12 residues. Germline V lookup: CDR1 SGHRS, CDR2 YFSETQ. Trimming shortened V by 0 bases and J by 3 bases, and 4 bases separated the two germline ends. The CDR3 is CASSLDVYEQYF. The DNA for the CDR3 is TGCGCCAGCAGCTTGGACGTCTACGAGCAGTACTTC.

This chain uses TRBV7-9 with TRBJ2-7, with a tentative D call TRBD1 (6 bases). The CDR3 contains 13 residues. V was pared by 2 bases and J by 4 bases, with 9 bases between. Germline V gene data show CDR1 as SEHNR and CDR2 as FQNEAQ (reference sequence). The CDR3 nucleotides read TGTGCCAGCAGCTTAAACACAGGGTACGAGCAGTACTTC. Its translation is CASSLNTGYEQYF.